One sample yielded the 4 T cell receptor beta chains listed below, sequenced in a study of cytomegalovirus exposure and HLA in healthy donors (dated by TCRdb to about 2017). The library was made by the immunoSEQ multiplex PCR assay. The multiplex PCR relied on a mix of 60 forward primers for TCR Vbeta segments and 13 reverse primers for TCR Jbeta segments. TCRdb's version of the immuneACCESS table is confined to in-frame rearrangements and falls short of the full clone set. An unresolved V gene accounts for under half of the shortfall where checked; the remainder is of unknown origin. The sample table lists some 160,000 clones, almost 85% of them with a count of one. Together, the top ten hold roughly 0.5% of the sample. Source material: PBMCs. Every receptor here comes from a woman in her fifties or sixties in good health and CMV-seronegative.

This clone appeared a single time. The CDR3 DNA follows: TGTGCCAGCAGCCCCGGTTTTCGGGGGGCCTACGAGCAGTACTTC. Its protein product is CASSPGFRGAYEQYF. The chain has TRBV7-2 and TRBJ2-7; 7 positions agree with TRBD2. Germline CDR1 and CDR2: SGHTA and FQGNSA. The CDR3 is 15 amino acids. The ends lost 5 bases at V and 2 bases at J; junction bases unmatched: 9.

This sequence joins TRBV28 and TRBJ1-5, with TRBD1 matching over 8 bases. Germline CDR1 is MDHEN and CDR2 is SYDVKM. Germline trimming cut 3 bases from V and 4 bases from J; bases unmatched to any gene: 2. There are 14 residues in the CDR3. In DNA form, the CDR3 reads TGTGCCAGCAGTTTGGGGACAGGAAATCAGCCCCAGCATTTT. Translated, it gives CASSLGTGNQPQHF.

The CDR3 nucleotides are TGTGCCAGCAGCGGCCTGTGGCGGGCCTACAATGAGCAGTTCTTC. It yields the protein CASSGLWRAYNEQFF. J is TRBJ2-1 and V is TRBV5-6; D may be TRBD2 (5 bases). Germline V CDR1 and CDR2: SGHDT, YYEEEE. CDR3 length: 15 residues. Between the trimmed V and J ends, which lost 4 bases and 2 bases, there was a span of 13 bases. The full variable domain, completed using reference TRBV5-6 and TRBJ2-1, is DAGVTQSPTHLIKTRGQQVTLRCSPKSGHDTVSWYQQALGQGPQFIFQYYEEEERQRGNFPDRFSGHQFPNYSSELNVNALLLGDSALYLCASSGLWRAYNEQFFGPGTRLTVL.

The rearrangement joins TRBV4-1 to TRBJ2-5; 8 bases align to TRBD1. The junction had 16 bases not matched to a gene; V was cut back by 2 bases and J by 5 bases. CDR3 length: 18 residues. The V gene's germline CDR1 is MGHRA and CDR2 YSYEKL. Here the CDR3 reads CASSQRENRGTILETQYF. The DNA for the CDR3 is TGCGCCAGCAGCCAACGTGAAAACAGGGGGACGATCTTGGAGACCCAGTACTTC.